Only a few counts were recorded for the clone carrying this T cell receptor (beta chain). Its antigen remains unknown. The sample is drawn from a study of Graves' ophthalmopathy and Graves' hyperthyroidism. The V end lost 3 bases, the J end lost 0 bases, and 12 bases lay between the germline ends. The CDR3 covers 15 residues. Germline CDR1 is SGHRS and CDR2 is YFSETQ. Study-wide results and limits: Among expanded thyroid clonotypes above 0.001 frequency, most also occurred in blood.

Using RNA transcripts, the TCR beta CDR3 regions were amplified. The first-round RT-PCR employed HTBI primers together with the Qiagen OneStep RT-PCR kit. A multiplex PCR was then performed as the second round. Via MiXCR, TCRdb re-called the multiplex PCR reads, giving one row per CDR3 protein. Of about 700,000 distinct CDR3 sequences listed, just over 40% are singletons. Those donors who had ophthalmopathy presented with moderate-to-severe activity, a CAS of ≥3, a NOSPECS of ≥4 and a duration under 3 months. In this cohort, patients with other autoimmune diseases, uncontrolled infections, pregnancy or lactation were excluded. The starting material, approximately 10 ml of fresh peripheral blood, provided the PBMCs.

Sequences were obtained from peripheral blood. The receptor was derived from an adult man with Graves' ophthalmopathy. V gene TRBV5-1 combines with J gene TRBJ1-1, with D perhaps matching TRBD1 (5 bases). The CDR3 here is CASSYSGTLNTEAFF. CDR3 DNA sequence: TGCGCCAGCAGCTACTCCGGGACGCTGAACACTGAAGCTTTCTTT.